Shown below are 20 T cell receptor beta chains from a single sample sequenced in a study of cytomegalovirus exposure and HLA in healthy donors. The primer mix had 60 Vbeta and 13 Jbeta primers. TCRdb's table, derived via immunoSEQ multiplex PCR, lists solely in-frame clones and lacks some. The sample lists fewer than 200,000 clones, more than 85% occurring once. The sample consisted of PBMCs. These receptors were taken from a girl under three years old in good health and CMV-seronegative.

The rearrangement uses TRBV20-1 and TRBJ1-2, with TRBD1 as a possible D gene (5 bases). Germline V gene data show CDR1 as DFQATT and CDR2 as SNEGSKA (reference sequence). The CDR3 loop spans 10 amino acids. In DNA, the CDR3 is TGCAGAACAGGACTAGTTGGCTACACCTTC. It is translated as CRTGLVGYTF.

This clone has only a few counts. V is TRBV7-9 and J is TRBJ1-1; TRBD1 matches at 8 bases. Germline V gene sequence: CDR1 SEHNR, CDR2 FQNEAQ (reference sequence). Unmatched junction bases numbered 11, after V lost 0 bases and J lost 11 bases. This CDR3 comprises 15 residues. CDR3 DNA: TGTGCCAGCAGCTTAGCTTCGGGGCAGGGGGCGATTGCTTTCTTT. Its protein is CASSLASGQGAIAFF.

The V call is TRBV13, the J call TRBJ2-7; possible D gene TRBD2, 5 bases. The V end lost 5 bases, the J end lost 5 bases, and 13 bases lay between the germline ends. CDR1 and CDR2 from the germline V gene are PRHDT and FYEKMQ (reference sequence). The CDR3 loop spans 13 amino acids. CDR3 amino acids: CASSGGESNEQYF. CDR3 bases: TGTGCCAGCAGCGGAGGAGAGTCTAACGAGCAGTACTTC. The full variable domain, its missing parts supplied by reference TRBV13 and TRBJ2-7, is AAGVIQSPRHLIKEKRETATLKCYPIPRHDTVYWYQQGPGQDPQFLISFYEKMQSDKGSIPDRFSAQQFSDYHSELNMSSLELGDSALYFCASSGGESNEQYFGPGTRLTVT.

V usage is TRBV6-6 and J usage is TRBJ2-7; D perhaps matches TRBD1 (6 bases). This CDR3 is built from 12 residues. The germline CDR1 and CDR2 sequences are MNHNY and SVGAGI (reference sequence). V lost 2 bases and J 5 bases, leaving 7 bases between the germline ends. The CDR3 region is CASSYRQDEQYF. The CDR3 nucleotides read TGTGCCAGCAGTTACCGACAGGACGAGCAGTACTTC.

The genes are TRBV7-2 and TRBJ2-2; 9 nucleotides line up with TRBD2. J gave up 0 bases and V 6 bases, and 2 bases lay outside the gene matches. This CDR3 has 15 amino acids. Germline assignment: CDR1 SGHTA and CDR2 FQGNSA. CDR3 residues: CASRSGGTNTGELFF. The CDR3 DNA is TGTGCCAGCAGAAGCGGGGGGACGAACACCGGGGAGCTGTTTTTT.

The chain recombines TRBV5-4 with TRBJ1-4; possibly TRBD1 for D (6 bases). The germline V gene has CDR1 SGHNT and CDR2 YYREEE (reference sequence). V was trimmed by 4 bases and J by 8 bases, leaving 12 bases between them. The CDR3 has 13 residues. CDR3 region: CASSTLRGEKLFF. Written as DNA, the CDR3 is TGTGCCAGCAGCACCCTCAGGGGAGAAAAACTGTTTTTT.

The genes are TRBV10-3 and TRBJ1-1; D might be TRBD1 (5 bases). This CDR3 is 15 amino acids long. Germline CDR1 and CDR2: ENHRY and SYGVKD. V lost 4 bases to trimming and J lost 4 bases, with 16 bases between them. The CDR3 spells CAISALVLQGTEAFF. The CDR3 DNA sequence: TGTGCCATCAGTGCGCTCGTCCTTCAGGGCACTGAAGCTTTCTTT.

The chain uses TRBV6-1 and TRBJ1-1, with a possible D match to TRBD1 (6 bases). Germline assignment: CDR1 MNHNS and CDR2 SASEGT. This CDR3 comprises 14 residues. The ends were cut back, 6 bases at V and 2 bases at J, with 13 bases in the middle. Written as DNA, the CDR3 is TGTGCCAGCAGCCAGACAGGAGTTAACACTGAAGCTTTCTTT. As protein: CASSQTGVNTEAFF.

The V gene is TRBV15, the J gene TRBJ1-2, with 9 bases lining up with TRBD1. This CDR3 spans 16 amino acids. Germline lookup yields CDR1 LNHNV and CDR2 YYDKDF (reference sequence). J gave up 7 bases and V 3 bases, and 12 bases lay outside the gene matches. CDR3 residues: CATSSYSTGGISGYTF. The CDR3 nucleotides are TGTGCCACCAGCAGCTACTCGACAGGGGGTATAAGTGGCTACACCTTC.

The chain employs TRBV15 and TRBJ1-5, with D possibly TRBD1 on 5 matching bases. The V end was cut by 0 bases, the J end by 6 bases, with 9 bases between. The CDR3 has 14 amino acids. CDR1 is LNHNV, CDR2 YYDKDF, per germline (reference sequence). In DNA, the CDR3 is TGTGCCACCAGCAGAGAGGGAGGGACTCAGCCCCAGCATTTT. This encodes CATSREGGTQPQHF.

This clone was detected only once. This chain links TRBV30 with TRBJ2-5; D is perhaps TRBD1 (6 bases). Trimming pared 3 bases from V and 5 bases from J, leaving 7 bases between. This CDR3 contains 11 residues. Looked up from germline, CDR1 is GTSNPN and CDR2 is SVGIG (reference sequence). CDR3: CAWRRGETQYF. The CDR3 DNA is TGTGCCTGGAGGAGGGGGGAGACCCAGTACTTC.

The chain recombines TRBV5-1 with TRBJ2-1, with 10 bases that match TRBD2. The J segment lost 9 bases and the V segment lost 2 bases, leaving 5 bases of the junction unmatched. Germline V gives CDR1 SGHRS, CDR2 YFSETQ. This CDR3 is 14 amino acids long. CDR3 nucleotide sequence: TGCGCCAGCAGCTTAGCGGGGGGGTCCGGTGAGCAGTTCTTC. This codes for CASSLAGGSGEQFF. Based on the CDR3 plus reference TRBV5-1 and TRBJ2-1, the full variable domain is KAGVTQTPRYLIKTRGQQVTLSCSPISGHRSVSWYQQTPGQGLQFLFEYFSETQRNKGNFPGRFSGRQFSNSRSEMNVSTLELGDSALYLCASSLAGGSGEQFFGPGTRLTVL.

The V call is TRBV4-1, the J call TRBJ2-6; 8 nucleotides agree with TRBD1. This CDR3 spans 16 amino acids. V trimming: 4 bases; J trimming: 4 bases; junction bases outside the gene matches: 6. Germline CDR1 and CDR2: MGHRA and YSYEKL. CDR3 bases: TGCGCCAGCAGCCTCCGCAGGGGGCCAGGGGCCAACGTCCTGACTTTC. This codes for CASSLRRGPGANVLTF.

The gene calls are TRBV30 and TRBJ1-3; TRBD1 might be the D (5 bases). This CDR3 region has 12 residues. Germline loops: CDR1 GTSNPN, CDR2 SVGIG (reference sequence). Trimming shortened V by 2 bases and J by 10 bases, and 12 bases separated the two germline ends. CDR3 residues: CAWSPPGGTIYF. The CDR3 bases are TGTGCCTGGAGTCCCCCGGGGGGAACCATATATTTT.

The chain employs TRBV4-1 and TRBJ2-7; 10 bases are a match to TRBD1. CDR3 size: 15 residues. Germline trimming cut 2 bases from V and 3 bases from J; bases unmatched to any gene: 4. CDR1 is MGHRA and CDR2 is YSYEKL in the germline V gene. The CDR3: CASSQPGTGDYEQYF. The CDR3 DNA follows: TGCGCCAGCAGCCAACCCGGGACAGGGGACTACGAGCAGTACTTC.

The J gene is TRBJ1-5, the V gene TRBV7-8, with 9 bases identical to TRBD1. This CDR3 region has 14 residues. Unmatched junction bases numbered 4, after V lost 4 bases and J lost 6 bases. The germline gives CDR1 SGHVS, CDR2 FQNEAQ. The chain's CDR3 is CASSSDRGSQPQHF. The CDR3 coding sequence is TGTGCCAGCAGCTCGGACAGGGGAAGTCAGCCCCAGCATTTT.

The rearrangement uses TRBV5-8 and TRBJ1-4; 8 bases are a match to TRBD1. The J segment lost 3 bases and the V segment lost 0 bases, leaving 7 bases of the junction unmatched. CDR1 and CDR2 (germline): SGHTS, YDEGEE. The CDR3 totals 17 residues. CDR3 coding DNA: TGTGCCAGCAGCTTGGTGGGACAGGCAACCTCTAATGAAAAACTGTTTTTT. It is translated as CASSLVGQATSNEKLFF. Variable domain in full (rest from reference TRBV5-8 and TRBJ1-4): EAGVTQSPTHLIKTRGQQATLRCSPISGHTSVYWYQQALGLGLQFLLWYDEGEERNRGNFPPRFSGRQFPNYSSELNVNALELEDSALYLCASSLVGQATSNEKLFFGSGTQLSVL.

The genes are TRBV7-9 and TRBJ2-7, with 8 bases that match TRBD1. Per the germline V gene, CDR1 is SEHNR and CDR2 is FQNEAQ (reference sequence). There are 12 residues in the CDR3. J lost 12 bases, V lost 1 base, and 5 bases had no gene match. CDR3 region: CASSLGTGNAYF. The CDR3 DNA is TGTGCCAGCAGCTTAGGGACAGGGAACGCGTACTTC. Supplemented by reference TRBV7-9 and TRBJ2-7, the full variable domain reads DTGVSQNPRHKITKRGQNVTFRCDPISEHNRLYWYRQTLGQGPEFLTYFQNEAQLEKSRLLSDRFSAERPKGSFSTLEIQRTEQGDSAMYLCASSLGTGNAYFGPGTRLTVT.

This chain uses TRBV11-2 with TRBJ1-1; D not resolved. CDR3 length: 13 residues. Deletions cut 0 bases from V and 8 bases from J, with 10 bases between. The germline gives CDR1 SGHAT, CDR2 FQNNGV. The CDR3 DNA follows: TGTGCCAGCAGCTTAGAGGTGGGCCTCGAAGCTTTCTTT. Its translation is CASSLEVGLEAFF.

V is TRBV15 and J is TRBJ2-5; unclear D gene. The assigned J gene may be wrong: the sequence end matches TRBJ2-7 better. The V gene's germline CDR1 is LNHNV and CDR2 YYDKDF (reference sequence). The CDR3 contains 13 residues. The CDR3 sequence: CATSREDTYEQYF. CDR3 nucleotide sequence: TGTGCCACCAGCAGGGAAGACACCTACGAGCAGTACTTC.